What follows are 11 T cell receptor beta chains derived from one specimen sequenced in a study of regulatory T cells in long-lasting Graves disease. iRepertoire HTBI primers and Arm-PCR of CDR3 regions built TCR beta libraries. Via MiXCR, TCRdb re-called the multiplex PCR reads, giving one row per CDR3 protein. The sample contains about 460,000 distinct CDR3 sequences, around 13% of which appear only once. Time point defined: newly diagnosed GD, antithyroid drugs for less than 3 months. There was RNA extracted from PBMCs, and the TCR library was made from it. This same sample was also taken into another study, of T cells in Graves' hyperthyroidism and ophthalmopathy.

The sample in question was peripheral blood mononuclear cells (PBMCs), obtained at new diagnosis, from a patient treated with antithyroid drugs. Receptors originate from a woman aged 45-65 years with Graves disease.

This clonotype was counted many times. This chain joins TRBV6-2 or TRBV6-3 and TRBJ2-1; weak D call: TRBD2 (5 bases). This CDR3 contains 17 residues. Trimming removed 6 bases at V and 5 bases at J, with 23 bases between. Germline assignment: CDR1 MNHEY and CDR2 SVGEGT. DNA for the CDR3: TGTGCCAGCAGCCGGTGGGTTCAGACTACCAAGAACAATGAGCAGTTCTTC. This gives the protein CASSRWVQTTKNNEQFF.

The V and J genes are TRBV28 and TRBJ2-7; D may correspond to TRBD1 or TRBD2 (5 bases each). Germline V gene lookup returns CDR1 MDHEN and CDR2 SYDVKM. The CDR3 loop spans 14 amino acids. With 6 bases removed from V and 3 bases from J, the gap between germline ends came to 15 bases. The CDR3 nucleotides read TGTGCCAGCAGGCGGGTCGGGGCGGGCTACGAGCAGTACTTC. It encodes CASRRVGAGYEQYF.

This clonotype was found many times. The V gene is TRBV28, the J gene TRBJ1-2; TRBD1 aligns across 9 bases. Trimming removed 6 bases from V and 0 bases from J; junction bases left unmatched: 14. This CDR3 is built from 18 residues. Germline CDR1 reads MDHEN; CDR2 reads SYDVKM. The CDR3 spells CASSPLTGGPPTNYGYTF. The CDR3 DNA follows: TGTGCCAGCAGCCCCCTCACAGGGGGCCCTCCCACTAACTATGGCTACACCTTC.

This clonotype was seen a handful of times. The chain uses TRBV6-2 or TRBV6-3 and TRBJ1-3, with D perhaps matching TRBD1 (5 bases). CDR1 MNHEY and CDR2 SVGEGT come from the germline V gene. The CDR3 is 14 residues long. V lost 6 bases to trimming and J lost 7 bases, with 16 bases between them. The CDR3 nucleotides are TGTGCCAGCAGCCCCGGGACCGTCGGGAACACCATATATTTT. Translated: CASSPGTVGNTIYF.

This clonotype was detected many times. This rearrangement joins TRBV27 to TRBJ2-3; TRBD2 matches at 9 bases. Germline-derived CDR1 and CDR2 are MNHEY and SMNVEV (reference sequence). The CDR3 consists of 13 residues. Germline trimming cut 6 bases from V and 10 bases from J; bases unmatched to any gene: 8. The CDR3, as DNA: TGTGCCAGCAGCTCAATAGCGGGAGAGGCGCAGTATTTT. This gives the protein CASSSIAGEAQYF.

This clonotype appeared a few times. The chain links TRBV7-9 to TRBJ2-7; D is possibly TRBD2 (5 bases). The CDR3 covers 14 residues. Trimming cost V 2 bases and J 6 bases, with 14 bases left between them. Germline CDR1 reads SEHNR; CDR2 reads FQNEAQ (reference sequence). In DNA, the CDR3 is TGTGCCAGCAGCTTATATAACACTGAGGGCGAGCAGTACTTC. Its protein is CASSLYNTEGEQYF. The whole variable domain, remainder taken from reference TRBV7-9 and TRBJ2-7, is DTGVSQNPRHKITKRGQNVTFRCDPISEHNRLYWYRQTLGQGPEFLTYFQNEAQLEKSRLLSDRFSAERPKGSFSTLEIQRTEQGDSAMYLCASSLYNTEGEQYFGPGTRLTVT.

There are a few counts of this clonotype. This rearrangement joins TRBV6-2 or TRBV6-3 to TRBJ2-7; 12 nucleotides align to TRBD2. CDR3 size: 17 residues. The ends lost 0 bases at V and 4 bases at J; junction bases unmatched: 7. The germline gives CDR1 MNHEY, CDR2 SVGEGT. DNA of the CDR3: TGTGCCAGCAGTTACTCGAGGGGCCTAGCGGGAGGGTACGAGCAGTACTTC. This codes for CASSYSRGLAGGYEQYF.

In this sample, this clonotype turned up many times. The chain recombines TRBV9 with TRBJ2-7, with TRBD1 matching 9 bases. The junction had 8 bases not matched to a gene; V was cut back by 5 bases and J by 2 bases. Germline V gene data show CDR1 as SGDLS and CDR2 as YYNGEE. This CDR3 has 15 amino acids. The CDR3 coding sequence is TGTGCCAGCAGTGGACCGGGACAGGGTCCCTACGAGCAGTACTTC. Amino acids: CASSGPGQGPYEQYF.

This chain links TRBV6-5 with TRBJ1-4; D gene uncertain. V dropped 0 bases and J dropped 0 bases, with 5 bases sitting between them. The CDR3 runs to 15 residues. Germline CDR1 MNHEY, CDR2 SVGAGI. CDR3 sequence reads: CASSYSTPTNEKLFF. DNA for the CDR3: TGTGCCAGCAGTTACTCGACACCAACTAATGAAAAACTGTTTTTT.

The chain couples TRBV4-1 to TRBJ2-7; perhaps TRBD2 as D (5 bases). Trimming took off 0 bases at V and 4 bases at J, with 13 bases between the two ends. The germline V gene has CDR1 MGHRA and CDR2 YSYEKL. This CDR3 contains 15 residues. The DNA for the CDR3 is TGCGCCAGCAGCCAAGAGGAGGTGGATAAGTACGAGCAGTACTTC. It yields the protein CASSQEEVDKYEQYF.

This clonotype was seen more than once but under ten times. The gene calls are TRBV2 and TRBJ2-1, with D tentatively TRBD2 (5 bases). Germline V gives CDR1 SNHLY, CDR2 FYNNEI. CDR3 length: 12 residues. The germline V and J ends were trimmed by 8 bases and 7 bases, with 12 bases remaining between them. The CDR3 sequence is CASEEGQNEQFF. The CDR3 DNA follows: TGTGCCAGCGAAGAGGGCCAAAATGAGCAGTTCTTC. Full variable domain (outside the CDR3, taken from reference TRBV2 and TRBJ2-1): EPEVTQTPSHQVTQMGQEVILRCVPISNHLYFYWYRQILGQKVEFLVSFYNNEISEKSEIFDDQFSVERPDGSNFTLKIRSTKLEDSAMYFCASEEGQNEQFFGPGTRLTVL.